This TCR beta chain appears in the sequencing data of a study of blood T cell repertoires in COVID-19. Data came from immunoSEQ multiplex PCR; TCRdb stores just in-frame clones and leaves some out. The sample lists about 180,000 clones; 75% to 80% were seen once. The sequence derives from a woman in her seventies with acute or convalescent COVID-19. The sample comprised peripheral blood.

In DNA form, the CDR3 reads TGTGCCTGGAGTCTTGACACAAGGGGGCTCGGGGAGCTGTTTTTT. Amino acid sequence: CAWSLDTRGLGELFF. This sequence joins TRBV30 and TRBJ2-2; 7 bases agree with TRBD1. The CDR3 contains 15 residues. CDR1 is GTSNPN, CDR2 SVGIG, per germline (reference sequence). With V trimmed by 2 bases and J by 7 bases, 10 bases remained unmatched.